This T cell receptor (beta chain) was profiled in a study of post-analysis software for immune sequencing data. Study background: Patients with relapsing-remitting, secondary progressive and progressive-relapsing multiple sclerosis courses were all represented. Study-level results: Normalized Chao1 diversity in multiple sclerosis patients fell significantly below that of controls. With F measure, samples from one preparation batch clustered together strongly. A few TRBV segments appeared more often in patients than in controls, and TRBV5-6, TRBV5-1 and TRBV20-1 were among these.

TCR beta cDNA libraries had unique molecular identifiers. cDNA molecules numbering about 490,000 came from approximately 0.91 to 9.4 million T cells. TCRdb used MiXCR to reprocess the PCR reads, holding one entry per CDR3 protein. The repertoire holds about 620,000 distinct CDR3 sequences, with roughly 45% as singletons. Trimming pared 4 bases from V and 3 bases from J, leaving 11 bases between. CDR1 is SGHRS and CDR2 is YFSETQ in the germline V gene. The CDR3 has 13 residues. Remarks on this clonotype: Its antigen is unknown.

The clonotype was recovered from a girl aged 5 to 17 with multiple sclerosis. Material for sequencing was blood. The genes are TRBV5-1 and TRBJ2-7, with D hard to call. In nucleotides, the CDR3 is TGCGCCAGCAGCCTGAACCAGAACTACGAGCAGTACTTC. Amino acid sequence: CASSLNQNYEQYF.